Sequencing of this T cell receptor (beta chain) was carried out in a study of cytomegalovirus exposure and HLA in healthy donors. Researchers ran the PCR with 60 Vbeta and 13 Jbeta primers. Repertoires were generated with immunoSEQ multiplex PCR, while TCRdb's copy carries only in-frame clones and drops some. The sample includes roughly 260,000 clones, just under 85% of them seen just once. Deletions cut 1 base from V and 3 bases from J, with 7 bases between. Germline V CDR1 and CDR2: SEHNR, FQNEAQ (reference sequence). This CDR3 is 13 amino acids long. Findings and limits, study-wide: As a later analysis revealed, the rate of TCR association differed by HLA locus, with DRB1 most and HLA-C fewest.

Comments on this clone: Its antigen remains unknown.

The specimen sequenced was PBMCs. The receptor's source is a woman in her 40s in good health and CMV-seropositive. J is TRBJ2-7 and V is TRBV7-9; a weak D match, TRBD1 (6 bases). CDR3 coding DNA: TGTGCCAGCAGCTTAGGGACAGTCTACGAGCAGTACTTC. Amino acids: CASSLGTVYEQYF.